A selection of T cell receptor beta chains follows, all from one sample in a study of cytomegalovirus exposure and HLA in healthy donors. The method was immunoSEQ multiplex PCR; TCRdb's version includes in-frame clones alone and lacks a portion of them. The sample includes under 150,000 clones, 80% of them seen just once. Sequencing input: PBMCs. These receptors all stem from a male donor in good health and CMV-seronegative. CDR3s include the opening cysteine and the closing phenylalanine or tryptophan. The D gene is left open where the match is weak. Rows give clone size only sometimes, using once, few, many, or a class for an expanded clone.

v_call: TRBV30
clone_size: .
j_call: TRBJ1-1
d_call: .
cdr3_nt: TGTGCCTGGAGTGTACGCAGGGGCTGGACTGAAGCTTTCTTT
cdr3_aa: CAWSVRRGWTEAFF

v_call: TRBV5-1
clone_size: .
j_call: TRBJ1-1
d_call: TRBD1
cdr3_nt: TGCGCCAGCAGCTTACGGGACAGGGGTGTCGCCACTGAAGCTTTCTTT
cdr3_aa: CASSLRDRGVATEAFF

v_call: TRBV27
clone_size: once
j_call: TRBJ2-1
d_call: TRBD1
cdr3_nt: TGTGCCAGCAGTCAATATCCAGGGGGCGGCTACAATGAGCAGTTCTTC
cdr3_aa: CASSQYPGGGYNEQFF

v_call: TRBV5-4
clone_size: .
j_call: TRBJ2-4
d_call: .
cdr3_nt: TGTGCCAGCAGCTTGGAACTAGCCAAAAACATTCAGTACTTC
cdr3_aa: CASSLELAKNIQYF

v_call: TRBV7-9
clone_size: .
j_call: TRBJ2-7
d_call: .
cdr3_nt: TGTTCCAGCGCGGAGTCTTCCTACGAGCAGTACTTC
cdr3_aa: CSSAESSYEQYF

v_call: TRBV15
clone_size: .
j_call: TRBJ2-7
d_call: TRBD2
cdr3_nt: TGTGCCACCAGCAGAGAGGAACTGGGACTAGAGACCTACGAGCAGTACTTC
cdr3_aa: CATSREELGLETYEQYF

v_call: TRBV7-6
clone_size: .
j_call: TRBJ2-6
d_call: TRBD1
cdr3_nt: TGTGCCAGCAGCACAGGGGGTGGTGGGGCCAACGTCCTGACTTTC
cdr3_aa: CASSTGGGGANVLTF

v_call: TRBV28
clone_size: .
j_call: TRBJ2-5
d_call: TRBD1
cdr3_nt: TGTGCCAGCAGCGATACAGGGGGCTTTCAAGAGACCCAGTACTTC
cdr3_aa: CASSDTGGFQETQYF

v_call: TRBV4-2
clone_size: few
j_call: TRBJ2-6
d_call: .
cdr3_nt: TGTGCCAGCAGCCAATCGGACGGAAACTCTGGGGCCAACGGCCTGACTTTC
cdr3_aa: CASSQSDGNSGANGLTF

v_call: TRBV6-5
clone_size: .
j_call: TRBJ1-2
d_call: .
cdr3_nt: TGTGCCAGCAGTTCCGGGGGTCTCTCTGGCTACACCTTC
cdr3_aa: CASSSGGLSGYTF

v_call: TRBV5-6
clone_size: .
j_call: TRBJ1-1
d_call: .
cdr3_nt: TGTGCCAGCAGCTTGGCAGGGCCGAACACTGAAGCTTTCTTT
cdr3_aa: CASSLAGPNTEAFF

v_call: TRBV28
clone_size: .
j_call: TRBJ1-3
d_call: TRBD1
cdr3_nt: TGTGCCAGCAGTCGAGCCCGGGACAGGCAGCCTTTCTCTGGAAACACCATATATTTT
cdr3_aa: CASSRARDRQPFSGNTIYF

v_call: TRBV7-9
clone_size: .
j_call: TRBJ1-1
d_call: .
cdr3_nt: TGTTCCAGCAGCCCCGAGGGGAACACTGAAGCTTTCTTT
cdr3_aa: CSSSPEGNTEAFF

v_call: TRBV19
clone_size: once
j_call: TRBJ2-2
d_call: TRBD2
cdr3_nt: TGTGCCAGTAGTATAAAGTCCGGGGGGTACACCGGGGAGCTGTTTTTT
cdr3_aa: CASSIKSGGYTGELFF

v_call: TRBV5-4
clone_size: .
j_call: TRBJ2-3
d_call: .
cdr3_nt: TGTGCCAGCAGCTTAATGACGGGAGTAGTTCCACTCACAGATACGCAGTATTTT
cdr3_aa: CASSLMTGVVPLTDTQYF

v_call: TRBV7-2
clone_size: .
j_call: TRBJ1-1
d_call: .
cdr3_nt: TGTGCCAGCAGCCCTGCCTCCACAGGGAACGCTGAAGCTTTCTTT
cdr3_aa: CASSPASTGNAEAFF

v_call: TRBV28
clone_size: .
j_call: TRBJ1-5
d_call: .
cdr3_nt: TGTGCCAGCAGAAAAATCAACGGTCAGCCCCAGCATTTT
cdr3_aa: CASRKINGQPQHF

v_call: TRBV25-1
clone_size: .
j_call: TRBJ1-2
d_call: .
cdr3_nt: TGTGCCAGCAGTGAAAGGGGCAGGGTAGTTCGTGGCTACACCTTC
cdr3_aa: CASSERGRVVRGYTF

v_call: TRBV9
clone_size: .
j_call: TRBJ2-1
d_call: TRBD1
cdr3_nt: TGTGCCAGCAGCCACGGACAGGACCACTCACGGAATGAGCAGTTCTTC
cdr3_aa: CASSHGQDHSRNEQFF

v_call: TRBV6-1
clone_size: once
j_call: TRBJ1-2
d_call: .
cdr3_nt: TGTGCCAGCAGTGAAAATCCGTCGGGACTCTTCTATGGCTACACCTTC
cdr3_aa: CASSENPSGLFYGYTF

v_call: TRBV11-2
clone_size: .
j_call: TRBJ1-1
d_call: .
cdr3_nt: TGTGCCAGCAGCTTGGGCTCGGGGGTTGCTGAAGCTTTCTTT
cdr3_aa: CASSLGSGVAEAFF

v_call: TRBV6-1
clone_size: .
j_call: TRBJ2-7
d_call: TRBD1
cdr3_nt: TGTGCCAGCAGTGAAGGGGAGACAGGGGGCAACGAGCAGTACTTC
cdr3_aa: CASSEGETGGNEQYF

v_call: TRBV5-4
clone_size: .
j_call: TRBJ1-1
d_call: .
cdr3_nt: TGTGCCAGCAGCCTGCACCGGGACTGGAGGAACACTGAAGCTTTCTTT
cdr3_aa: CASSLHRDWRNTEAFF